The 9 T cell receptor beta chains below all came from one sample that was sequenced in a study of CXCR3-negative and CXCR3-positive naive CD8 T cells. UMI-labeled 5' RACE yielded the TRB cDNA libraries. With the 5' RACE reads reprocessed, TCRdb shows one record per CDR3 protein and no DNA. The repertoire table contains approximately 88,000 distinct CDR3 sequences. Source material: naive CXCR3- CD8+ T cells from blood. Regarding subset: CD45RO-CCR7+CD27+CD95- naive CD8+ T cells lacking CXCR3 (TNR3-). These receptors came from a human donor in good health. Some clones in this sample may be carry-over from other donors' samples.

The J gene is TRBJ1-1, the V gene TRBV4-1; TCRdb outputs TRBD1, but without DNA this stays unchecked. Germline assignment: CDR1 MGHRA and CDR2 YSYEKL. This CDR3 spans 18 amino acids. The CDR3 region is CASSQDPQGVGMNTEAFF.

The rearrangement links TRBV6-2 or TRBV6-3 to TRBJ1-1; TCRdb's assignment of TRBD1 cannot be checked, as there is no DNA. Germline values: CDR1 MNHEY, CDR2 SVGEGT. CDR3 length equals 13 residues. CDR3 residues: CASTGGWSTEAFF.

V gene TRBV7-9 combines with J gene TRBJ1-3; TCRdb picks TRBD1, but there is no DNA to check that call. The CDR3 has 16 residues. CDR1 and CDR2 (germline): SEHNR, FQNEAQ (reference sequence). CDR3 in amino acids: CASSLAPRTGGNTIYF.

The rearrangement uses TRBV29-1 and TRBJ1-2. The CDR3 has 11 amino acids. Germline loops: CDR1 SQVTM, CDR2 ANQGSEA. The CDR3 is CSVDGGYGYTF.

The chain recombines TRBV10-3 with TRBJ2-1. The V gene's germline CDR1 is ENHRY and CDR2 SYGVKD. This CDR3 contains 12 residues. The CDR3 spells CAISDDYNEQFF.

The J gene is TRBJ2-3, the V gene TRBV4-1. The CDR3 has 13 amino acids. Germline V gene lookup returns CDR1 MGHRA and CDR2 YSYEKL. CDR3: CASSPANTDTQYF.

The CDR3: CSVQSPYGYTF. This rearrangement joins TRBV29-1 to TRBJ1-2. CDR3 length: 11 residues. Looked up from germline, CDR1 is SQVTM and CDR2 is ANQGSEA. Full variable domain (remainder filled in from reference TRBV29-1 and TRBJ1-2): SAVISQKPSRDICQRGTSLTIQCQVDSQVTMMFWYRQQPGQSLTLIATANQGSEATYESGFVIDKFPISRPNLTFSTLTVSNMSPEDSSIYLCSVQSPYGYTFGSGTRLTVV.

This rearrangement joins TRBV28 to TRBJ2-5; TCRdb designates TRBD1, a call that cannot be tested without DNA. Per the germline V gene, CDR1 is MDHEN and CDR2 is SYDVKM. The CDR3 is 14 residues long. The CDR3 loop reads CASSPTGERETQYF. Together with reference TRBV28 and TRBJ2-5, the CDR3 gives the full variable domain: DVKVTQSSRYLVKRTGEKVFLECVQDMDHENMFWYRQDPGLGLRLIYFSYDVKMKEKGDIPEGYSVSREKKERFSLILESASTNQTSMYLCASSPTGERETQYFGPGTRLLVL.

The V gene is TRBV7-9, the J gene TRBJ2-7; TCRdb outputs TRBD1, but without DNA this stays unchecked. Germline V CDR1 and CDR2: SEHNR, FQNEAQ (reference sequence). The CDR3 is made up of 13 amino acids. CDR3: CASSPRASHEQYF.